The clone carrying this TCR beta chain has more than one count but fewer than ten. Antigen: not known. The data were obtained in a study of blood T cells in healthy people across ages. Study summary: Template switching captured about one barcoded beta molecule per two T cells.

The length of the CDR3 is 15 residues. Trimming cost V 3 bases and J 3 bases, with 14 bases left between them. Germline CDR1 and CDR2: MGHDK and SYGVNS. With a J-beta primer mix and a sample-barcoded 5' primer, a second PCR ran about 6 to 11 cycles. Each CDR3 protein is one row after TCRdb ran MiXCR on the 5' RACE reads. The repertoire holds about 1.7 million distinct CDR3 sequences, over 25% seen once, with roughly 8.2% in the top ten. Every donor provided around 9.5 milliliters of peripheral blood. The study, taken as a whole, reports: Donors of long life had a larger count of naive CD4+ cells and greater diversity than aged donors. CMV status of donors was not determined, possibly confounding expanded clonotype changes.

This receptor was identified in a woman aged 25 to 39 in good health. This sequence joins TRBV25-1 and TRBJ1-2; D call uncertain. Sequenced input: blood. As DNA, the CDR3 is TGTGCCAGCAGTGAGGCGGCGGGTCAGCACTATGGCTACACCTTC. It yields the protein CASSEAAGQHYGYTF.